These 3 T cell receptor beta chains came from one sample sequenced in a study of response to subunit inactivated influenza vaccine (dated by TCRdb to 2017 to 2018). To prepare the library, RT-PCR was applied. Instrument on record: Illumina HiSeq 2500. The raw public reads went through TCRdb reprocessing: fastp at Q25, MiXCR clone calling, in-frame beta chains kept. Rows are unified per CDR3 protein, each entry keeping the most common DNA and genes. This sample gives 600,000 to 850,000 distinct CDR3 sequences in total; approximately 15% of them show up just once. Jointly, the top ten make up 7.5% to 8% of the sample. The sample in question was PBMCs from blood, obtained around 14 days before vaccination. The receptors come from a man in his fifties who received an inactivated influenza vaccine. Donor details come from another sample of the same person, matched by shared clones.

This clonotype has just a few counts. This chain connects TRBV28 to TRBJ2-5, with TRBD2 matching over 13 bases. Germline V gene lookup returns CDR1 MDHEN and CDR2 SYDVKM. V shed 5 bases, J shed 3 bases, and the junction held 6 bases outside the gene matches. The CDR3 has 16 residues. CDR3 residues: CASSNPGTSGEETQYF. The CDR3 bases are TGTGCCAGCAGTAATCCCGGGACTAGCGGGGAAGAGACCCAGTACTTC. The variable domain in full, with the rest retrieved from reference TRBV28 and TRBJ2-5, is DVKVTQSSRYLVKRTGEKVFLECVQDMDHENMFWYRQDPGLGLRLIYFSYDVKMKEKGDIPEGYSVSREKKERFSLILESASTNQTSMYLCASSNPGTSGEETQYFGPGTRLLVL.

The V and J genes are TRBV20-1 and TRBJ2-1; a weak D match, TRBD1 (6 bases). V gave up 6 bases and J gave up 5 bases, with 14 bases separating them. Germline assignment: CDR1 DFQATT and CDR2 SNEGSKA (reference sequence). This CDR3 has 13 residues. CDR3 nucleotides: TGCAGTGCCGTACAGGGTTTTAACAATGAGCAGTTCTTC. This translates into CSAVQGFNNEQFF.

This clonotype was seen more than once but under ten times. The CDR3 DNA is TGTGCCAGCAGACCCTTAGCGGGAGGGCTTTACGAGCAGTACTTC. Translation: CASRPLAGGLYEQYF. The rearrangement joins TRBV6-1 to TRBJ2-7; 11 positions match TRBD2. V dropped 6 bases and J dropped 4; count of bases not matched to a gene: 8. Germline V lookup: CDR1 MNHNS, CDR2 SASEGT. The CDR3 sequence is 15 residues long.